Sequencing of this TCR beta chain was carried out in a study of blood T cell repertoires in COVID-19. Study-level background: Sites across the United States, Italy and Spain contributed samples from acute and convalescent COVID-19. T cells, B-cell-depleted T cells, or PBMCs provided the cDNA or gDNA that served as material.

Original methodology: Quantification of nucleated cells was approximated via reference gene primer amplification. Libraries were prepared by immunoSEQ multiplex PCR; TCRdb keeps only in-frame clonotypes and omits some of them. V, J and clone size derive from that table, while D and trimming were established from the DNA sequence. The profile covers 240,000 or so clones, with over 80% appearing a single time and 1.9% taken by the ten largest. The TCR was taken from a man aged 25-45 years who had recovered from COVID-19. Sequenced sample: peripheral blood.

CDR3 sequence: CASSPLYNQGGNSPLHF. In nucleotides, the CDR3 is TGTGCCAGCAGCCCTCTTTACAATCAGGGGGGAAATTCACCCCTCCACTTT. The chain uses TRBV7-9 and TRBJ1-6; TRBD1 aligns across 7 bases. The V gene end was trimmed by 5 bases and the J gene end by 7 bases; junction bases not matched to a gene: 14. This CDR3 has 17 amino acids. CDR1 SEHNR and CDR2 FQNEAQ come from the germline V gene (reference sequence).